This T cell receptor (beta chain) was sequenced in a study of Ad26.COV2.S vaccination and SARS-CoV-2 variants. Study background: Donor was one of the participants in the Ad26.COV2.S arm of the COV1001 trial. Administration of Ad26.COV2.S was intramuscular, either once or twice 56 days apart. Study results and limitations: Substantial post-vaccination breadth of spike-specific CD8+ and CD4+ T cell responses was reported.

Profiling relied on immunoSEQ multiplex PCR, and the TCRdb table lists in-frame clones only, not all of them. Of 350,000 to 500,000 clones listed, over 75% are singletons. A note on this clone: Its target is unknown. The same CDR3 can be traced to other DNA sequences in this sample.

Described treatment: some 19 received Ad26.COV2.S at low or high dose, single or two shots; about 5 received placebo; per-sample allocation not given. Material that was analyzed had been drawn on day 63 after the first vaccine or placebo injection. The CDR3 covers 15 residues. The V and J ends lost 0 bases and 0 bases respectively, with 9 bases between them. Germline CDR1 is SEHNR and CDR2 is FQNEAQ (reference sequence). The sample in question was peripheral blood, obtained in a trial of Ad26.COV2.S vaccine versus placebo. J is TRBJ2-7 and V is TRBV7-9; D is possibly TRBD2 (6 bases). The sequence was obtained from a person between 18 and 59 years old who received the Ad26.COV2.S COVID-19 vaccine or a placebo. CDR3 DNA sequence: TGTGCCAGCAGCTTAGCTAGCGGACTCTCCTACGAGCAGTACTTC. This encodes CASSLASGLSYEQYF.